This T cell receptor beta chain was found in a study of blood T cell repertoires in COVID-19. The CDR3 length is 15 residues. Germline trimming cut 4 bases from V and 8 bases from J; bases unmatched to any gene: 9. Per the germline V gene, CDR1 is LGHDT and CDR2 is YNNKEL (reference sequence). Sequencing was performed with immunoSEQ multiplex PCR; in TCRdb, only in-frame clones are kept and a portion is missing. The sample lists about 340,000 clones, about 86% occurring once. The source of this sequence is a man aged 25-45 years with active or convalescent COVID-19. Sequencing was done on a sample of peripheral blood. This sequence joins TRBV3-1 (or the pseudogene TRBV3-2) and TRBJ1-3; TRBD1 agrees at 9 bases. The CDR3 spells CASSLADRGSYTIYF. As DNA, the CDR3 is TGTGCCAGCAGCCTCGCCGACAGGGGGTCTTACACCATATATTTT.